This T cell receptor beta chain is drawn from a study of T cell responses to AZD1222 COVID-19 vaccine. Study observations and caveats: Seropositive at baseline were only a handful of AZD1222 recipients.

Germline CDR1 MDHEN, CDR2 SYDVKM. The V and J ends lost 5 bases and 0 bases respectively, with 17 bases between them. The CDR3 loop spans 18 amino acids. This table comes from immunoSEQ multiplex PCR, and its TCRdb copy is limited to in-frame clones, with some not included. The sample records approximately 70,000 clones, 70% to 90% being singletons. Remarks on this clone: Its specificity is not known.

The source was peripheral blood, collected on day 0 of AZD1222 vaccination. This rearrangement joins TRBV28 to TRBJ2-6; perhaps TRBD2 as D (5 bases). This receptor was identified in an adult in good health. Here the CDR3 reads CASSVAGGRVSGANVLTF. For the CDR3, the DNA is TGTGCCAGCAGTGTGGCAGGCGGGCGGGTCTCTGGGGCCAACGTCCTGACTTTC.